This T cell receptor (beta chain) was identified in a study of response to subunit inactivated influenza vaccine. In regard to this clonotype: No antigen is known for it.

This CDR3 contains 14 residues. V gave up 5 bases and J gave up 0 bases, with 8 bases separating them. Germline CDR1 MDHEN, CDR2 SYDVKM. Study conclusions and caveats: Researchers suggested that each seasonal influenza vaccination recruits few new T cells.

From the RT-PCR reads, TCRdb called clonotypes with MiXCR, one entry per CDR3 protein. The repertoire holds around 580,000 distinct CDR3 sequences, 10% to 15% seen once, with roughly 10% in the top ten. This clonotype originated in a man in his fifties or sixties who received an inactivated influenza vaccine. The rearrangement uses TRBV28 and TRBJ2-4; D gene uncertain. The sample was PBMCs from blood, taken on the day of vaccination. The CDR3 spells CASSPVLAKNIQYF. The CDR3 bases are TGTGCCAGCAGTCCAGTCCTAGCCAAAAACATTCAGTACTTC.